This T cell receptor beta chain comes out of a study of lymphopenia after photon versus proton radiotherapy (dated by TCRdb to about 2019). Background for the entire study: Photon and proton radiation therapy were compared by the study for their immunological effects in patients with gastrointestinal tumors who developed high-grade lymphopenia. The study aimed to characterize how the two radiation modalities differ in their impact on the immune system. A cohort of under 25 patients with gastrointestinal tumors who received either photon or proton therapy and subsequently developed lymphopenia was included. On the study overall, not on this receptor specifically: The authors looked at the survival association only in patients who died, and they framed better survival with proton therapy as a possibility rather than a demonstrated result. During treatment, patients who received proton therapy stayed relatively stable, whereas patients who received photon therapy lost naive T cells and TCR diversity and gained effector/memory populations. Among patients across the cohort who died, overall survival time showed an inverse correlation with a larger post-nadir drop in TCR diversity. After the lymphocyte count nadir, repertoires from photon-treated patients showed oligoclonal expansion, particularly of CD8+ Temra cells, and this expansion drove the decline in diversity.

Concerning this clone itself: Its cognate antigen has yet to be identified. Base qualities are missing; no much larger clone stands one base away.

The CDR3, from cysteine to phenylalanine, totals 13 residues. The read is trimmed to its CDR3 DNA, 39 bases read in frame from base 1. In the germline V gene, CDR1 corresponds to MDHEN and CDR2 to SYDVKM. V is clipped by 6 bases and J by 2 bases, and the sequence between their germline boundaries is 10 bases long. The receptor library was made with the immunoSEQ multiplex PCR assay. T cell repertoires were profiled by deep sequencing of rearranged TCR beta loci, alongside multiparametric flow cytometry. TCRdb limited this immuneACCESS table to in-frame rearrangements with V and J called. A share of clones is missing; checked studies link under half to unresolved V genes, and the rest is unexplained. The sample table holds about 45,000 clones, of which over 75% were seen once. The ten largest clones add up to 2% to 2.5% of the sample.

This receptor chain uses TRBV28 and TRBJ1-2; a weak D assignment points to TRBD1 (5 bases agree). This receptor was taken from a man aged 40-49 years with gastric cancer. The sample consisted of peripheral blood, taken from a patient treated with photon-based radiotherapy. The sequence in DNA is TGTGCCAGCAGCTCTGGGGGGAACTATGGCTACACCTTC. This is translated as CASSSGGNYGYTF.